This T cell receptor (beta chain) was found in a study of cytomegalovirus exposure and HLA in healthy donors. The germline V gene has CDR1 SGHTA and CDR2 FQGNSA. V was pared by 0 bases and J by 5 bases, with 9 bases of the junction left unmatched. This CDR3 has 18 amino acids. The primer mix had 60 Vbeta and 13 Jbeta primers. The table came from immunoSEQ multiplex PCR; TCRdb's copy has only in-frame clones and leaves some out. The data hold 35,000 to 50,000 clones, with approximately 84% observed a single time. This clonotype was sampled from a man in his fifties or sixties in good health and CMV-seronegative. The chain carries TRBV7-2 and TRBJ2-1; the match to TRBD2 covers 11 bases. The sample taken for sequencing was PBMCs. This CDR3 is CASSLAASGRSRHNEQFF. CDR3 nucleotides: TGTGCCAGCAGCTTAGCAGCTAGCGGGAGGTCGCGACACAATGAGCAGTTCTTC.